The 14 T cell receptor beta chains below all came from one sample that was sequenced in a study of Graves' ophthalmopathy and Graves' hyperthyroidism. RNA transcripts provided the template for amplifying TCR beta CDR3 regions. Second-round multiplex PCR followed a first-round RT-PCR using HTBI primers. TCRdb itself ran the multiplex PCR reads through MiXCR, one entry per CDR3 protein. This sample has some 400,000 distinct CDR3 sequences, with around 19% found just once. Sample: peripheral blood. These receptors were obtained from a woman aged 18-29 years with Graves' ophthalmopathy.

In its sample, this clonotype was seen many times. The chain joins TRBV18 to TRBJ2-5; D gene ambiguous. Germline values: CDR1 KGHSH, CDR2 LQKENI. CDR3 length: 16 residues. With 4 bases removed from V and 5 bases from J, the gap between germline ends came to 20 bases. The CDR3 is CASSRVGGDLKETQYF. The CDR3 DNA reads TGTGCCAGCTCACGAGTGGGTGGAGACCTCAAGGAGACCCAGTACTTC.

This clonotype was observed many times. The V and J genes are TRBV2 and TRBJ1-5, with TRBD1 matching 8 bases. V dropped 6 bases and J dropped 2; count of bases not matched to a gene: 3. CDR3 size: 14 residues. CDR1 is SNHLY, CDR2 FYNNEI, per germline. The chain's CDR3 is CASRPGGRNQPQHF. The CDR3 region has the DNA TGTGCCAGCAGACCAGGGGGCCGCAATCAGCCCCAGCATTTT.

This chain joins TRBV18 and TRBJ1-3; D ambiguous. The CDR3 length is 14 residues. Trimming stripped 0 bases from V and 6 bases from J, with 9 bases between. The germline V gene encodes CDR1 KGHSH and CDR2 LQKENI. CDR3 protein: CASSPPARQNTIYF. The CDR3 DNA is TGTGCCAGCTCACCACCGGCCAGACAAAACACCATATATTTT.

The J gene is TRBJ2-7, the V gene TRBV12-3 or TRBV12-4, with 11 bases that match TRBD2. Trimming at V came to 4 bases and at J to 6 bases, leaving 5 bases not matched to a gene. CDR3 length: 14 residues. The CDR3 is CASSSGLAETEQYF. The CDR3 DNA is TGTGCCAGCAGTTCGGGACTAGCGGAAACCGAGCAGTACTTC.

This clonotype was seen many times. The V gene is TRBV6-5, the J gene TRBJ2-7; 10 bases agree with TRBD1. V shed 0 bases, J shed 4 bases, and the junction held 6 bases outside the gene matches. This CDR3 is 16 amino acids long. CDR1 and CDR2 from the germline V gene are MNHEY and SVGAGI. CDR3 nucleotide sequence: TGTGCCAGCAGTTACTCGGGGGGGACAGGGGCTTACGAGCAGTACTTC. The encoded protein is CASSYSGGTGAYEQYF.

This clonotype was detected many times. The rearrangement joins TRBV12-3 or TRBV12-4 to TRBJ1-1; 8 nucleotides line up with TRBD1. V shed 3 bases and J 0 bases; nucleotides not matched to a gene: 6. The CDR3 consists of 16 residues. Here the CDR3 reads CASSFGTGPMNTEAFF. DNA for the CDR3: TGTGCCAGCAGTTTCGGGACAGGACCCATGAACACTGAAGCTTTCTTT.

This clonotype was counted ten times or more. CDR3 sequence: CASSLRLLGEKGNQPQHF. CDR3 bases: TGTGCCAGCAGCTTGAGACTCCTGGGGGAGAAGGGCAATCAGCCCCAGCATTTT. The V gene is TRBV5-4, the J gene TRBJ1-5; D possibly corresponds to TRBD1 (5 bases). The V and J ends lost 1 base and 2 bases respectively, with 19 bases between them. Per germline, CDR1 SGHNT and CDR2 YYREEE (reference sequence). The CDR3 extends over 18 amino acids.

This clonotype has at least ten counts. V and J are TRBV29-1 and TRBJ2-7; tentative D call: TRBD2 (7 bases). There are 13 residues in the CDR3. The germline CDR1 and CDR2 sequences are SQVTM and ANQGSEA. V was shortened by 4 bases and J by 3 bases, with 13 bases between the two germline ends. The CDR3 is CSVGGGVVYEQYF. The CDR3 nucleotides read TGCAGCGTTGGAGGGGGGGTGGTCTACGAGCAGTACTTC.

The rearrangement joins TRBV7-2 to TRBJ1-1, with D possibly matching TRBD1 (6 bases). The ends were cut back, 5 bases at V and 11 bases at J, with 12 bases in the middle. The CDR3 runs 11 residues. CDR1 is SGHTA, CDR2 FQGNSA, per germline. The CDR3: CASSNGGPAFF. The CDR3 DNA reads TGTGCCAGCAGCAACGGGGGCCCGGCTTTCTTT.

This clonotype has a count of ten or more. A much larger clone sits a single nucleotide away, making a read error possible. The chain carries TRBV11-2 and TRBJ1-1, with no clear D. Germline-derived CDR1 and CDR2 are SGHAT and FQNNGV. The CDR3 has 13 amino acids. The ends were cut back, 3 bases at V and 1 base at J, with 6 bases in the middle. The CDR3 region has the DNA TGTGCCAGCAGCTTTGAGGGGAACACTGAAGCTTTCTTT. Translation gives CASSFEGNTEAFF.

The table lists this clonotype with a count of one. This chain joins TRBV20-1 and TRBJ1-2; no reliable D call. The germline V and J ends were trimmed by 3 bases and 7 bases, with 12 bases remaining between them. There are 12 residues in the CDR3. Germline V CDR1 and CDR2: DFQATT, SNEGSKA (reference sequence). This chain's CDR3 is CSASDIGSGYTF. The CDR3, as DNA: TGCAGTGCTAGCGACATTGGAAGTGGCTACACCTTC.

The sample holds many counts of this clonotype. The chain combines TRBV28 with TRBJ1-6; D ambiguous. This CDR3 has 14 residues. The germline gives CDR1 MDHEN, CDR2 SYDVKM. V was cut by 1 base and J by 8 bases, with 9 bases left in between. The CDR3 DNA sequence: TGTGCCAGCAGTTTATATTACGGGGATTCACCCCTCCACTTT. Amino acid sequence: CASSLYYGDSPLHF.

There are many counts of this clonotype. J is TRBJ2-2 and V is TRBV4-2; 13 bases line up with TRBD2. This CDR3 comprises 17 residues. With 4 bases clipped from V and 5 bases from J, the junction kept 7 bases outside the gene matches. Germline loops: CDR1 LGHNA, CDR2 YNFKEQ. CDR3 residues: CASSPSLLAGGTGELFF. The DNA of the CDR3 is TGTGCCAGCAGCCCAAGCCTACTAGCGGGAGGGACCGGGGAGCTGTTTTTT.

This clonotype was seen many times. The V and J genes are TRBV10-3 and TRBJ1-1; D is undetermined. V shed 8 bases and J shed 1 base, with 8 bases lying between them. CDR1 and CDR2 (germline): ENHRY, SYGVKD. This CDR3 is 12 amino acids long. Written as DNA, the CDR3 is TGTGCCATCGGGGTGGGGAACACTGAAGCTTTCTTT. It encodes CAIGVGNTEAFF.